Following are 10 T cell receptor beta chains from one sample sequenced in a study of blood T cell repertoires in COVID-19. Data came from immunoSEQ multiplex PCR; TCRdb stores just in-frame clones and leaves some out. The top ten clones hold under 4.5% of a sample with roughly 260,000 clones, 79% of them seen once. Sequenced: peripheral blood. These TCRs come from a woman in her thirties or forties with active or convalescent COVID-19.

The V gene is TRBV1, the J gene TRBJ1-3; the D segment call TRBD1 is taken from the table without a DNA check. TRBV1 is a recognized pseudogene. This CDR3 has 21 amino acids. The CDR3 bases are TGCACCAGCAGCCAAGTCAGTCTCGGGTCGCAGGGCCCTAACTCTGGAAACACCATATATTTT. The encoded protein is CTSSQVSLGSQGPNSGNTIYF.

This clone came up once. CDR3 sequence: CASSVGGQGFSGNTIYF. CDR3 DNA: TGTGCCAGCAGCGTAGGGGGACAGGGTTTTTCTGGAAACACCATATATTTT. The chain employs TRBV9 and TRBJ1-3; 9 bases line up with TRBD1. With 0 bases clipped from V and 1 base from J, the junction kept 5 bases outside the gene matches. CDR1 SGDLS and CDR2 YYNGEE come from the germline V gene. The CDR3 is made up of 17 amino acids. The whole variable domain, remainder taken from reference TRBV9 and TRBJ1-3, is DSGVTQTPKHLITATGQRVTLRCSPRSGDLSVYWYQQSLDQGLQFLIQYYNGEERAKGNILERFSAQQFPDLHSELNLSSLELGDSALYFCASSVGGQGFSGNTIYFGEGSWLTVV.

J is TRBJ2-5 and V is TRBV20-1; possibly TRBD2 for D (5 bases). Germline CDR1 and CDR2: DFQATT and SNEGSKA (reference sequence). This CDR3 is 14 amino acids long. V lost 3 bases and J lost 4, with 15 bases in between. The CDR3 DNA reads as TGCAGTGCTAGTGAGCGGATTTCGGGAGAGACCCAGTACTTC. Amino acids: CSASERISGETQYF.

The CDR3 bases are TGTGCCAGCAGTGAAACAGGGGACAGCAATCAGCCCCAGCATTTT. Translated: CASSETGDSNQPQHF. The rearrangement joins TRBV27 to TRBJ1-5; 7 nucleotides match TRBD1. After removal of 5 bases from V and 1 base from J, the junction contained 5 bases not matched to a gene. The CDR3 has 15 amino acids. Germline CDR1 reads MNHEY; CDR2 reads SMNVEV (reference sequence).

This chain's CDR3 is CASSLVGTGDGYTF. The DNA for the CDR3 is TGTGCCAGCAGCTTAGTCGGGACAGGGGATGGCTACACCTTC. The V call is TRBV7-9, the J call TRBJ1-2; 10 nucleotides align to TRBD1. V shed 1 base and J 6 bases; nucleotides not matched to a gene: 2. Germline V gives CDR1 SEHNR, CDR2 FQNEAQ (reference sequence). The CDR3 extends over 14 amino acids. Together with reference TRBV7-9 and TRBJ1-2, the CDR3 gives the full variable domain: DTGVSQNPRHKITKRGQNVTFRCDPISEHNRLYWYRQTLGQGPEFLTYFQNEAQLEKSRLLSDRFSAERPKGSFSTLEIQRTEQGDSAMYLCASSLVGTGDGYTFGSGTRLTVV.

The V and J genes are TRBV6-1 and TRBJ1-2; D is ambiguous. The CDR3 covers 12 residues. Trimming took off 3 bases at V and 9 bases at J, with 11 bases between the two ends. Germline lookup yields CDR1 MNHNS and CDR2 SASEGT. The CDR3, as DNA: TGTGCCAGCAGTGACGGACTGGAACGCTACACCTTC. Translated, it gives CASSDGLERYTF.

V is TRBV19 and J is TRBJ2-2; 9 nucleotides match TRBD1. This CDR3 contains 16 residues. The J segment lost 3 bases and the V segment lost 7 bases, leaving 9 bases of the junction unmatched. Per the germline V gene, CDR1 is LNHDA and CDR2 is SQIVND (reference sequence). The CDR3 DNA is TGTGCCAGTAACTCCGGGACAGGGTTATACACCGGGGAGCTGTTTTTT. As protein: CASNSGTGLYTGELFF.

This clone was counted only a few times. CDR3 nucleotides: TGTGCCAGCAGCGTAGGGACAGGGGCTAGCAATCAGCCCCAGCATTTT. It codes for CASSVGTGASNQPQHF. The chain combines TRBV9 with TRBJ1-5, with 9 positions matching TRBD1. CDR3 size: 16 residues. Looked up from germline, CDR1 is SGDLS and CDR2 is YYNGEE. V dropped 0 bases and J dropped 0; count of bases not matched to a gene: 1.

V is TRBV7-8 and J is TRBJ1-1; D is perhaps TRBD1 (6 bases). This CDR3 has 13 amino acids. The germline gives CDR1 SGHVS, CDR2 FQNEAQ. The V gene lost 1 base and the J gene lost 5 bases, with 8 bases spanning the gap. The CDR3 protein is CASSLGTETEAFF. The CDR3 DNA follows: TGTGCCAGCAGCTTAGGGACAGAGACTGAAGCTTTCTTT.

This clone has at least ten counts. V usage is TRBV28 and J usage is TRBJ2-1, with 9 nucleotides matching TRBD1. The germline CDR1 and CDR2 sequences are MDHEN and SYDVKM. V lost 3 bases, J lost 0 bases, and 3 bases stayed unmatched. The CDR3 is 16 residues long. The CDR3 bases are TGTGCCAGCAGTTTCCAGGGACAGGGCTCCTACAATGAGCAGTTCTTC. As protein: CASSFQGQGSYNEQFF.